The present T cell receptor (beta chain) was sequenced within a study of shared clonotypes between healthy human individuals. Overall study: Serving as donors were a couple of women and three men, whose ages spanned 18 to 49. Findings and limits, study-wide: Large depth notwithstanding, sorted-subset sequencing proved incomplete by rarefaction. Relative to memory subsets, naive subsets generally showed larger estimated richness. A reduction in generation probabilities was seen for non-shared clonotypes relative to those shared by all four donors.

With respect to this clone: No antigen is known for it.

Naive CD8 cells were CD45RO-negative, positively selected for CCR7, excluding terminally differentiated effector memory CD45RA+ cells. The CDR3 has 12 residues. The table came from immunoSEQ multiplex PCR; TCRdb's copy has only in-frame clones and leaves some out. This sample carries 660,000 or so clones, approximately 96% of them seen once, and the ten largest clones take roughly 0.1%. Sequences were obtained from naive CD8+ T cells sorted from blood. The chain combines TRBV21-1 with TRBJ1-5. TRBV21-1 is noted as a pseudogene. This sequence was found in a woman in her twenties or thirties in good health. The CDR3 DNA reads as TGTGCCGACGGGACCTCATATCAGCCCCAGCATTTT. It specifies CADGTSYQPQHF.